Following are 27 T cell receptor beta chains from one sample sequenced in a study of cytomegalovirus exposure and HLA in healthy donors. Only in-frame clones appear in the TCRdb table, and some are missing; sequencing was by immunoSEQ multiplex PCR. There are 200,000 to 250,000 clones in the sample; approximately 87% occur only once, and around 5.6% lies in the top ten. Input material: PBMCs. The receptor source for this set is a young woman in good health and CMV-seronegative.

V gene TRBV27 combines with J gene TRBJ2-1; D is tentatively TRBD1 or TRBD2 (7 bases each). Germline lookup yields CDR1 MNHEY and CDR2 SMNVEV (reference sequence). V lost 0 bases and J 2 bases, leaving 26 bases between the germline ends. The CDR3 totals 21 residues. The CDR3 coding sequence is TGTGCCAGCAGTTTATCGTTGGCAGGGGGTGGGGGCGGGAGTCCCTACAATGAGCAGTTCTTC. This gives the protein CASSLSLAGGGGGSPYNEQFF.

The chain joins TRBV9 to TRBJ2-5, with TRBD2 identical over 10 bases. J was trimmed by 7 bases and V by 2 bases; bases with no gene match: 5. CDR1 is SGDLS and CDR2 is YYNGEE in the germline V gene. There are 14 residues in the CDR3. This CDR3 reads CASSVLAGARTQYF. CDR3 coding DNA: TGTGCCAGCAGCGTGCTAGCGGGGGCCCGGACCCAGTACTTC.

V usage is TRBV7-8 and J usage is TRBJ1-3; tentative D call: TRBD1 (5 bases). Germline V gene data show CDR1 as SGHVS and CDR2 as FQNEAQ. The V gene lost 5 bases and the J gene lost 0 bases, with 11 bases spanning the gap. The CDR3 length is 15 residues. The DNA for the CDR3 is TGTGCCAGCAGCATTGGGGCGGGCTCTGGAAACACCATATATTTT. Protein sequence: CASSIGAGSGNTIYF.

This clone came up a few times. The chain combines TRBV4-1 with TRBJ1-2; D is unclear. From germline, CDR1 is MGHRA and CDR2 YSYEKL. This CDR3 region has 15 residues. Trimming stripped 4 bases from V and 8 bases from J, with 20 bases between. The CDR3, as DNA: TGCGCCAGCAGCCGCGATTCCCCTGGCCAGGAAGGCTACACCTTC. Protein product: CASSRDSPGQEGYTF.

The genes are TRBV5-6 and TRBJ2-1; unclear D gene. CDR1 SGHDT and CDR2 YYEEEE come from the germline V gene. CDR3 length equals 14 residues. The ends were cut back, 0 bases at V and 5 bases at J, with 9 bases in the middle. The CDR3 protein is CASSLERRNNEQFF. CDR3 bases: TGTGCCAGCAGCTTGGAGCGAAGAAACAATGAGCAGTTCTTC.

J is TRBJ2-7 and V is TRBV7-2; D perhaps matches TRBD2 (6 bases). Trimming took off 5 bases at V and 7 bases at J, with 15 bases between the two ends. Germline V CDR1 and CDR2: SGHTA, FQGNSA. The CDR3 runs 13 residues. Here the CDR3 DNA reads TGTGCCAGCAGCGCCCGGAGGGCCCAAGAGCAGTACTTC. Translated: CASSARRAQEQYF.

The rearrangement uses TRBV27 and TRBJ2-7, with TRBD2 matching over 7 bases. The CDR3 is made up of 14 amino acids. In germline, CDR1 is MNHEY, CDR2 SMNVEV (reference sequence). Unmatched junction bases numbered 7, after V lost 2 bases and J lost 6 bases. In DNA, the CDR3 is TGTGCCAGCAGTTTAGTACGGGGGGAGACCGAGCAGTACTTC. It specifies CASSLVRGETEQYF.

The V gene is TRBV19, the J gene TRBJ2-1, with 7 bases aligning to TRBD2. J gave up 7 bases and V 5 bases, and 11 bases lay outside the gene matches. Germline loops: CDR1 LNHDA, CDR2 SQIVND (reference sequence). This CDR3 contains 15 residues. In nucleotides, the CDR3 is TGTGCCAGTAGTTGGGGCGGGAGAATGAGGAATGAGCAGTTCTTC. Translation: CASSWGGRMRNEQFF. The full variable domain, completed using reference TRBV19 and TRBJ2-1, is DGGITQSPKYLFRKEGQNVTLSCEQNLNHDAMYWYRQDPGQGLRLIYYSQIVNDFQKGDIAEGYSVSREKKESFPLTVTSAQKNPTAFYLCASSWGGRMRNEQFFGPGTRLTVL.

The rearrangement links TRBV14 to TRBJ2-3; no clear D gene. Germline CDR1 reads SGHDN; CDR2 reads FVKESK. The CDR3 is 14 amino acids. The V end lost 0 bases, the J end lost 4 bases, and 8 bases lay between the germline ends. CDR3 protein: CASSQDHLADTQYF. Here the CDR3 DNA reads TGTGCCAGCAGCCAAGATCATCTAGCAGATACGCAGTATTTT.

This chain uses TRBV19 with TRBJ1-2; D call uncertain. CDR1 LNHDA and CDR2 SQIVND come from the germline V gene (reference sequence). The CDR3 loop spans 18 amino acids. Trimming cost V 3 bases and J 1 base, with 21 bases left between them. The DNA of the CDR3 is TGTGCCAGTAGTATCACCGGTAGGCGGCGAGAACTTAACTATGGCTACACCTTC. It encodes CASSITGRRRELNYGYTF.

This clone was observed once. The gene calls are TRBV6-1 and TRBJ1-1, with 7 bases fitting TRBD1. The V gene's germline CDR1 is MNHNS and CDR2 SASEGT. The CDR3 has 13 amino acids. V shed 6 bases, J shed 5 bases, and the junction held 6 bases outside the gene matches. The CDR3 loop reads CASSNRGGTEAFF. The CDR3 DNA sequence: TGTGCCAGCAGCAACAGGGGAGGAACTGAAGCTTTCTTT.

CDR3 nucleotides: TGTGCCAGCAGCCTCCGGACAGGATCGAACACCGGGGAGCTGTTTTTT. It codes for CASSLRTGSNTGELFF. This sequence joins TRBV9 and TRBJ2-2, with 7 bases lining up with TRBD1. The CDR3 has 16 residues. V lost 4 bases to trimming and J lost 0 bases; unmatched junction nucleotides: 6. Germline V gene lookup returns CDR1 SGDLS and CDR2 YYNGEE. The variable domain in full, with the rest retrieved from reference TRBV9 and TRBJ2-2, is DSGVTQTPKHLITATGQRVTLRCSPRSGDLSVYWYQQSLDQGLQFLIQYYNGEERAKGNILERFSAQQFPDLHSELNLSSLELGDSALYFCASSLRTGSNTGELFFGEGSRLTVL.

The V gene is TRBV5-1, the J gene TRBJ1-1; D not resolved. The CDR3 length is 15 residues. V lost 0 bases to trimming and J lost 4 bases, with 13 bases between them. Germline V CDR1 and CDR2: SGHRS, YFSETQ. The CDR3 DNA reads as TGCGCCAGCAGCTTGGGGAGGGTGGGCGGCACTGAAGCTTTCTTT. As protein: CASSLGRVGGTEAFF.

The rearrangement joins TRBV7-6 to TRBJ2-7; either TRBD1 or TRBD2 may supply D (5 bases each). The CDR3 totals 16 residues. Trimming stripped 4 bases from V and 2 bases from J, with 18 bases between. Germline V gene sequence: CDR1 SGHVS, CDR2 FNYEAQ. The chain's CDR3 is CASSWGSARLTYEQYF. In DNA form, the CDR3 reads TGTGCCAGCAGCTGGGGGTCGGCCAGACTCACCTACGAGCAGTACTTC.

V gene TRBV28 combines with J gene TRBJ2-5; 9 bases are shared with TRBD2. Trimming cost V 4 bases and J 5 bases; bases outside gene matches: 11. CDR1 MDHEN and CDR2 SYDVKM come from the germline V gene. This CDR3 is built from 16 residues. The DNA of the CDR3 is TGTGCCAGCAGTTCTGTGGGTAGCGGGAGTAGGGAGACCCAGTACTTC. It specifies CASSSVGSGSRETQYF.

This chain links TRBV4-1 with TRBJ2-3; 10 nucleotides align to TRBD2. The ends lost 1 base at V and 6 bases at J; junction bases unmatched: 7. The V gene's germline CDR1 is MGHRA and CDR2 YSYEKL. The CDR3 length is 16 residues. The CDR3 loop is CASSQGAGGPPDTQYF. The CDR3 DNA sequence: TGCGCCAGCAGCCAAGGAGCGGGGGGGCCTCCTGATACGCAGTATTTT.

This clone was found a few times. The genes are TRBV11-2 and TRBJ2-1, with 8 nucleotides matching TRBD2. CDR1 is SGHAT, CDR2 FQNNGV, per germline. J gave up 4 bases and V 8 bases, and 4 bases lay outside the gene matches. The length of the CDR3 is 13 residues. CDR3 DNA: TGTGCCAGCCGGGAGGGTGGATACAATGAGCAGTTCTTC. Translating gives CASREGGYNEQFF. Complete variable domain (other parts from reference TRBV11-2 and TRBJ2-1): EAGVAQSPRYKIIEKRQSVAFWCNPISGHATLYWYQQILGQGPKLLIQFQNNGVVDDSQLPKDRFSAERLKGVDSTLKIQPAKLEDSAVYLCASREGGYNEQFFGPGTRLTVL.

The CDR3 region has the DNA TGTGCCAGCAGTTCGAGGGGGTACCTGACTAATGAAAAACTGTTTTTT. Translating gives CASSSRGYLTNEKLFF. The genes are TRBV27 and TRBJ1-4, with a possible D match to TRBD1 (6 bases). CDR3 length equals 16 residues. V was shortened by 4 bases and J by 2 bases, with 14 bases between the two germline ends. CDR1 is MNHEY and CDR2 is SMNVEV in the germline V gene (reference sequence).

The chain recombines TRBV9 with TRBJ2-1; tentatively, D is TRBD2 (5 bases). The germline gives CDR1 SGDLS, CDR2 YYNGEE. V was cut by 0 bases and J by 10 bases, with 14 bases left in between. This CDR3 is built from 14 residues. This chain's CDR3 is CASSVVGDHREQFF. DNA for the CDR3: TGTGCCAGCAGCGTAGTCGGGGATCATCGCGAGCAGTTCTTC.

V usage is TRBV5-6 and J usage is TRBJ2-7, with a weak D call TRBD1 (6 bases). Trimming shortened V by 0 bases and J by 6 bases, and 13 bases separated the two germline ends. Germline V gives CDR1 SGHDT, CDR2 YYEEEE. This CDR3 is 14 amino acids long. CDR3 nucleotide sequence: TGTGCCAGCAGCTTGGCCTGGACAGAGGCCGAGCAGTACTTC. This translates into CASSLAWTEAEQYF.

The V and J genes are TRBV5-1 and TRBJ2-7, with D uncertain. The germline CDR1 and CDR2 sequences are SGHRS and YFSETQ. The CDR3 extends over 14 amino acids. The germline V and J ends were trimmed by 0 bases and 3 bases, with 10 bases remaining between them. The CDR3, as DNA: TGCGCCAGCAGCTTGGAGACGAAGATCTACGAGCAGTACTTC. This translates into CASSLETKIYEQYF.

This chain connects TRBV6-6 to TRBJ1-5; no clear D. The V gene lost 1 base and the J gene lost 3 bases, with 10 bases spanning the gap. The CDR3 consists of 15 residues. CDR1 and CDR2 from the germline V gene are MNHNY and SVGAGI (reference sequence). The DNA of the CDR3 is TGTGCCAGCAGTTACTTGGAAGTGGCCAATCAGCCCCAGCATTTT. Translated: CASSYLEVANQPQHF.

In this sample, this clone turned up a few times. The chain combines TRBV5-1 with TRBJ2-7; 16 bases match TRBD2. Per the germline V gene, CDR1 is SGHRS and CDR2 is YFSETQ. This CDR3 is 16 amino acids long. V shed 4 bases, J shed 5 bases, and the junction held 6 bases outside the gene matches. The DNA for the CDR3 is TGCGCCAGCAGCACGGGGACTAGCGGGGGGGCGGACGAGCAGTACTTC. It is translated as CASSTGTSGGADEQYF.

This chain joins TRBV29-1 and TRBJ1-3, with 10 nucleotides matching TRBD1. The CDR3 has 14 residues. Per germline, CDR1 SQVTM and CDR2 ANQGSEA. V lost 7 bases to trimming and J lost 4 bases; unmatched junction nucleotides: 7. The CDR3 DNA follows: TGCAGCGCGGAGACAGGGGGCGAAGGAAACACCATATATTTT. As protein: CSAETGGEGNTIYF.

The chain couples TRBV6-6 to TRBJ2-7, with 9 bases fitting TRBD1. V lost 5 bases and J lost 6; bases outside the gene matches: 8. This CDR3 spans 14 amino acids. Germline CDR1 is MNHNY and CDR2 is SVGAGI (reference sequence). As DNA, the CDR3 is TGTGCCAGCAGTACCTGGACAGGGGCGAGCGAGCAGTACTTC. It specifies CASSTWTGASEQYF.

This clone showed up just once. This sequence joins TRBV5-1 and TRBJ1-1, with a weak D call TRBD1 (6 bases). CDR1 SGHRS and CDR2 YFSETQ come from the germline V gene. The length of the CDR3 is 14 residues. Trimming pared 1 base from V and 3 bases from J, leaving 10 bases between. The CDR3 loop reads CASSLSGADTEAFF. The CDR3 DNA is TGCGCCAGCAGCTTGTCAGGGGCTGACACTGAAGCTTTCTTT. The full variable domain, rest sourced from reference TRBV5-1 and TRBJ1-1, is KAGVTQTPRYLIKTRGQQVTLSCSPISGHRSVSWYQQTPGQGLQFLFEYFSETQRNKGNFPGRFSGRQFSNSRSEMNVSTLELGDSALYLCASSLSGADTEAFFGQGTRLTVV.

This clone was picked up one time. For the CDR3, the DNA is TGTGCCAGCAGTTTGATAGGTGACTGGGGTAGCGTGAGCTCCTACGAGCAGTACTTC. Protein product: CASSLIGDWGSVSSYEQYF. The J gene is TRBJ2-7, the V gene TRBV28; a weak D match, TRBD2 (5 bases). Trimming removed 3 bases from V and 0 bases from J, with 24 bases in between. This CDR3 region has 19 residues. Germline CDR1 and CDR2: MDHEN and SYDVKM.